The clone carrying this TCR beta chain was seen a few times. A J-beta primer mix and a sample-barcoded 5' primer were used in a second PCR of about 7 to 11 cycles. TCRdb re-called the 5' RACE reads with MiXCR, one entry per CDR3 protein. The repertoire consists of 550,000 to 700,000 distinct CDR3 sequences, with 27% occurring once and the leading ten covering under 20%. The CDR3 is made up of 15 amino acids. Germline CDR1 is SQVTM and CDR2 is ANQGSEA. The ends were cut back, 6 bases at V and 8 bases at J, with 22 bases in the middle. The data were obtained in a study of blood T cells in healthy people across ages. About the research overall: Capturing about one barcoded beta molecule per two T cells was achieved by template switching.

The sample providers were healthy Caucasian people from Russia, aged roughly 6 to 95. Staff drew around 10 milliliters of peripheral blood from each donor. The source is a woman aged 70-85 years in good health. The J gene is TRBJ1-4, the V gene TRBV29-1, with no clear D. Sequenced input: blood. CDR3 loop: CSVAQRGYETEKLFF. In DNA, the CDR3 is TGCAGCGTAGCACAACGGGGATATGAAACAGAAAAACTGTTTTTT.